Reported below is one T cell receptor beta chain. The clone's antigen remains unknown. Per-nucleotide qualities are absent, and no much larger clonotype sits a single base away. This entry is derived from a study of T cell changes during pregnancy in multiple sclerosis (dated by TCRdb to between 2019 and 2020). Describing the broader study: Changes in the T cell repertoire over the course of pregnancy were examined in this study in women with multiple sclerosis.

Libraries were made using the immunoSEQ multiplex PCR assay. TCRdb mirrors the immuneACCESS table, restricted to in-frame sequences. Some clones are absent from its copies; in checked studies, under half trace to an unresolved V gene, and the reason for the others is unknown. The sample records around 10,000 clones, about 89% of which are singletons. Together, the top ten hold about 5.1% of the sample. V ends up 4 bases short and J 4 bases short, with an unmatched junction base count of 7. Based on the germline V gene, the CDR1 and CDR2 sequences are MGHRA and YSYEKL. Reading from cysteine to phenylalanine, the CDR3 counts 16 amino acids. Kept here is only the CDR3 DNA, which spans 48 bases and is read in frame from base 1.

The receptor's source is a female donor in good health, enrolled as a control in a pregnancy study. This sequence uses TRBV4-1 and TRBJ2-1; TRBD2 fits 10 bases in the junction. Sequenced material: CD8+ T cells from peripheral blood mononuclear cells, taken in the first trimester of pregnancy. The nucleotide sequence is TGCGCCAGCAGCCTCTCCGGGACTAGCGTTTACAATGAGCAGTTCTTC. Translated, it gives CASSLSGTSVYNEQFF.